These T cell receptor beta chains were read from a single sample in a study of T cell responses to AZD1222 COVID-19 vaccine. The table came from immunoSEQ multiplex PCR; TCRdb's copy has only in-frame clones and leaves some out. Here the sample spans more than 130,000 clones, approximately 90% being singletons. Sequenced material: peripheral blood, taken on day 0 of AZD1222 vaccination. The receptors shown here come from an adult in good health. The CDR3 runs from the conserved cysteine through the conserved F or W. The D gene is left open where the match is weak. Size is stated for part of the rows, as once, few or many counts, or as a class when the clone is expanded.

J gene	V gene	D gene	clone size	CDR3 DNA	CDR3 protein
TRBJ1-2	TRBV27	NA	NA	TGTGCCAGCAGGTACAGGCCAGGATATGGCTACACCTTC	CASRYRPGYGYTF
TRBJ2-1	TRBV19	TRBD2	NA	TGTGCCAGTAGTATTGGGGCGGGGGTCGGCTACAATGAGCAGTTCTTC	CASSIGAGVGYNEQFF
TRBJ1-5	TRBV19	NA	once	TGTGCCAGTAGTATATCAGGGGAAGGTCAGCCCCAGCATTTT	CASSISGEGQPQHF
TRBJ1-6	TRBV30	TRBD1	few	TGTGCCTGGAGTGATTTGGGGACAGAGTATTCACCCCTCCACTTT	CAWSDLGTEYSPLHF
TRBJ2-7	TRBV19	TRBD2	NA	TGTGCCAGTAGTATTTCACCTAGCGGGATCTACGAGCAGTACTTC	CASSISPSGIYEQYF
TRBJ2-1	TRBV3-1/TRBV3-2	TRBD2	NA	TGTGCCAGCAGCCAAGGGACTAGCGGGAGAAGGAATGAGCAGTTCTTC	CASSQGTSGRRNEQFF
TRBJ1-5	TRBV18	NA	NA	TGTGCCAGCTCACCCCGCGGGAGGGCGGATCAGCCCCAGCATTTT	CASSPRGRADQPQHF
TRBJ2-3	TRBV7-9	NA	NA	TGTGCCATCATAGCAGTCGCAGGGACAGATACGCAGTATTTT	CAIIAVAGTDTQYF
TRBJ2-5	TRBV9	TRBD2	once	TGTGCCAGCAGCGTATCAGCGGGAGTCGGAGAGACCCAGTACTTC	CASSVSAGVGETQYF
TRBJ2-2	TRBV30	NA	NA	TGTGCCTGGAGTGTTGTTCAGAACACCGGGGAGCTGTTTTTT	CAWSVVQNTGELFF
TRBJ2-5	TRBV4-3	TRBD2	NA	TGCGCCAGCAGCCAAGATTGGCCTAGCGGGATCGGGGAGACCCAGTACTTC	CASSQDWPSGIGETQYF
TRBJ2-3	TRBV5-6	NA	NA	TGTGCCAGCAGCCCCTTCGCAGATACGCAGTATTTT	CASSPFADTQYF
TRBJ1-4	TRBV2	NA	NA	TGTGCCAGCAGTGTTATGGGCGGTGTGGAAAAACTGTTTTTT	CASSVMGGVEKLFF
TRBJ2-7	TRBV6-6	TRBD1	NA	TGTGCCAGCAGTTACGAGACAGGGAGTTACGAGCAGTACTTC	CASSYETGSYEQYF
TRBJ2-7	TRBV10-3	NA	NA	TGTGCCATCACCGACGGAGAGGGCCACTCCTACGAGCAGTACTTC	CAITDGEGHSYEQYF
TRBJ1-1	TRBV2	NA	NA	TGTGCCAGCAGTGTTTTGGGGGCGAGCACTGAAGCTTTCTTT	CASSVLGASTEAFF
TRBJ2-7	TRBV19	NA	few	TGTGCCAGCCGCTCAACGCTTGGCATCAGGTCCTACGAGCAGTACTTC	CASRSTLGIRSYEQYF
TRBJ2-3	TRBV7-2	TRBD2	NA	TGTGCCAGCAGCCCCGGACTAGCGGGAGGCCCGAGCACAGATACGCAGTATTTT	CASSPGLAGGPSTDTQYF
TRBJ1-6	TRBV30	NA	NA	TGTGCCTGGAGTGTTCAGCACTATTCACCCCTCCACTTT	CAWSVQHYSPLHF
TRBJ2-3	TRBV7-2	TRBD2	NA	TGTGCCAGCAGCCTAGAGCGAGTAGCGGGAATGGCAGATACGCAGTATTTT	CASSLERVAGMADTQYF
TRBJ1-2	TRBV5-1	NA	NA	TGCGCCAGCAGCTTGGAACAGACTAACTATGGCTACACCTTC	CASSLEQTNYGYTF
TRBJ1-4	TRBV29-1	NA	NA	TGCAGCGTTGAGCAGGGTTGGGAAAAACTGTTTTTT	CSVEQGWEKLFF
TRBJ1-3	TRBV19	NA	NA	TGTGCCAGTGGAGTGGACGCCGCCTCTGGAAACACCATATATTTT	CASGVDAASGNTIYF
TRBJ2-5	TRBV6-4	NA	NA	TGTGCCAGCAGTGAAAGGGCCGCCCGGCAAGAGACCCAGTACTTC	CASSERAARQETQYF
TRBJ1-3	TRBV11-2	NA	NA	TGTGCCAGCAGCTTAGGCCGGTCTGGAAACACCATATATTTT	CASSLGRSGNTIYF
TRBJ2-2	TRBV6-1	TRBD1	once	TGTGCCAGCAGTGGACAGGGCAGTGGGAACACCGGGGAGCTGTTTTTT	CASSGQGSGNTGELFF
TRBJ1-2	TRBV12-3/TRBV12-4	TRBD1	NA	TGTGCCAGCAGTCCGGACAGGGGTGCTGGCTACACCTTC	CASSPDRGAGYTF
TRBJ2-3	TRBV30	TRBD2	NA	TGTGCCTGGAGGCCGGGACTAGCGGGAGGGCCTCTAGATACGCAGTATTTT	CAWRPGLAGGPLDTQYF
TRBJ2-2	TRBV2	NA	NA	TGTGCCAGCAGTCCCCAGGGGGGGAACACCGGGGAGCTGTTTTTT	CASSPQGGNTGELFF
TRBJ1-1	TRBV9	NA	NA	TGTGCCAGCAGCGTAGATAAGGGGATGTCCACTGAAGCTTTCTTT	CASSVDKGMSTEAFF
TRBJ1-1	TRBV7-9	TRBD1	NA	TGTGCCAGCAGCTCCGGACAGGGGGAAGTTGAAGCTTTCTTT	CASSSGQGEVEAFF
TRBJ2-7	TRBV27	TRBD2	few	TGTGCCAGCAGAAGCGGGAGAGGGGGATACGAGCAGTACTTC	CASRSGRGGYEQYF
TRBJ2-7	TRBV30	NA	NA	TGTGCCTGGAGTCGTCAGGGGATGGGCGAGCAGTACTTC	CAWSRQGMGEQYF
TRBJ2-6	TRBV16	NA	once	TGTGCCAGCAGCCTCGGGACATTCTCTGGGGCCAACGTCCTGACTTTC	CASSLGTFSGANVLTF
TRBJ1-2	TRBV5-5	NA	NA	TGTGCCAGCAGCTTGGCGGCGCGCGGGGTTCGCGGCTACACCTTC	CASSLAARGVRGYTF
TRBJ2-1	TRBV12-3/TRBV12-4	NA	NA	TGTGCCAGCAGTCGAGAGCCCTACAATGAGCAGTTCTTC	CASSREPYNEQFF
TRBJ1-1	TRBV5-1	NA	NA	TGCGCCAGCAGCTTGAGGGGGGGACGACTTTTACTCCCGGACACTGAAGCTTTCTTT	CASSLRGGRLLLPDTEAFF
TRBJ1-3	TRBV9	TRBD1	NA	TGTGCCAGCAGCGTAGATCTGACAGGGGGAAACACCATATATTTT	CASSVDLTGGNTIYF
TRBJ2-1	TRBV19	TRBD1	NA	TGTGCCAGTAGTCTCGGACAGGGGGCCCATGAGCAGTTCTTC	CASSLGQGAHEQFF
TRBJ2-2	TRBV2	TRBD1	once	TGTGCCAGCAGTGATCAACCGGGACAGATAGTCACCGGGGAGCTGTTTTTT	CASSDQPGQIVTGELFF
TRBJ1-1	TRBV19	NA	once	TGTGCCAGTACCGAAAGACCGATCATGACCACTGAAGCTTTCTTT	CASTERPIMTTEAFF
TRBJ2-7	TRBV7-2	TRBD1	NA	TGTGCCAGCAGCCCCGGACAGGGGACGCCCGTCTACGAGCAGTACTTC	CASSPGQGTPVYEQYF
TRBJ2-5	TRBV9	NA	NA	TGTGCCAGCAGCGATCTGGAGACCCAGTACTTC	CASSDLETQYF
TRBJ2-3	TRBV11-2	TRBD2	NA	TGTGCCAGCAGCCCTCAGACTAGCGGGAGAGATACGCAGTATTTT	CASSPQTSGRDTQYF
TRBJ1-5	TRBV6-2/TRBV6-3	NA	NA	TGTGCCAGCAGTTACCCGGACAGCCTCGGCCAGCCCCAGCATTTT	CASSYPDSLGQPQHF
TRBJ2-7	TRBV7-2	TRBD1	NA	TGTGCCAGCAGCCGGCCGGGACAGCAATACGAGCAGTACTTC	CASSRPGQQYEQYF
TRBJ1-1	TRBV5-6	NA	NA	TGTGCCAGCAGCTGGGTACGGCAGGAGGGAGGCACTGAAGCTTTCTTT	CASSWVRQEGGTEAFF
TRBJ1-5	TRBV25-1	TRBD1	NA	TGTGCCAGCAGTGGGGACAGTCATCAGCCCCAGCATTTT	CASSGDSHQPQHF
TRBJ2-7	TRBV5-1	TRBD1	NA	TGCGCCAGCAGCGCTGATACTCACAGGGGCGGATTGGGCGAGCAGTACTTC	CASSADTHRGGLGEQYF
TRBJ2-5	TRBV24-1	NA	NA	TGTGCCACCAGTGAGAGGAGGGGGGGCCAAGAGACCCAGTACTTC	CATSERRGGQETQYF
TRBJ2-3	TRBV7-2	NA	NA	TGTGCCAGCAGCTTAGGGGTTAGCACAGATACGCAGTATTTT	CASSLGVSTDTQYF
TRBJ1-5	TRBV6-1	NA	NA	TGTGCCAGCAGTGAATTGCCGGACCAGCCCCAGCATTTT	CASSELPDQPQHF
TRBJ2-5	TRBV15	NA	NA	TGTGCCACCAGCATACAAACCGGTGCTCTGGAGACCCAGTACTTC	CATSIQTGALETQYF
TRBJ1-2	TRBV30	NA	NA	TGTGCCTGGAGTGTACAGGGTGGAGGCTACACCTTC	CAWSVQGGGYTF
TRBJ1-4	TRBV3-1/TRBV3-2	NA	NA	TGTGCCAGCAGCCAAACCCCCCCAGGGCTTAATGAAAAACTGTTTTTT	CASSQTPPGLNEKLFF
TRBJ2-7	TRBV9	NA	NA	TGTGCCAGCAGCGCAGGGACGTTCAGCTCCTACGAGCAGTACTTC	CASSAGTFSSYEQYF
TRBJ1-2	TRBV19	NA	NA	TGTGCCAGTAGTTCTGTCAGGACAGCTAACTATGGCTACACCTTC	CASSSVRTANYGYTF
TRBJ2-2	TRBV6-5	NA	NA	TGTGCCAGCAGAGTCCCAGGGAACACCGGGGAGCTGTTTTTT	CASRVPGNTGELFF
TRBJ1-3	TRBV5-5	NA	NA	TGTGCCAGCAGCTTCCGGGGGGTAATTGGAAACACCATATATTTT	CASSFRGVIGNTIYF
TRBJ1-2	TRBV5-1	TRBD1	once	TGCGCCAGCAGCTTGGACAGGGGAGTCTATGGCTACACCTTC	CASSLDRGVYGYTF